This is a list of T cell receptor beta chains from one sample in a study of blood T cell repertoires in COVID-19. Here immunoSEQ multiplex PCR was the method, and the copy in TCRdb shows in-frame clones only, minus some. Of 88,000 or so clones in the sample, approximately 89% are singletons; the top ten hold roughly 2.1%. The sample was peripheral blood. These TCRs come from a man aged 50 to 59 with acute or convalescent COVID-19. Each CDR3 is given with its conserved first and last residue. Each record gives: clone size, D gene, V gene, J gene, CDR3 DNA, CDR3 protein. The D gene is left open where the match is weak. Expanded clones get a size class; other rows say once, few or many, or leave the size out.

clone_size: -; d_call: TRBD1; v_call: TRBV5-6; j_call: TRBJ1-4; cdr3_nt: TGTGCCAGCAGCCGGACAGGAGATTTAGGGCAGGAAAAACTGTTTTTT; cdr3_aa: CASSRTGDLGQEKLFF
clone_size: -; d_call: TRBD1; v_call: TRBV10-3; j_call: TRBJ1-2; cdr3_nt: TGTGCCATCAGCAACGCCTCGACAGGGGGCACCTATGGCTACACCTTC; cdr3_aa: CAISNASTGGTYGYTF
clone_size: -; d_call: -; v_call: TRBV4-1; j_call: TRBJ1-2; cdr3_nt: TGCGCCAGCAGCCAGGGTCAGCGGAGTCTCTATGGCTACACCTTC; cdr3_aa: CASSQGQRSLYGYTF
clone_size: -; d_call: TRBD2; v_call: TRBV7-6; j_call: TRBJ2-2; cdr3_nt: TGTGCCAGCTACCCCTCTAGCGGGAGCTTGGCCGGGGAGCTGTTTTTT; cdr3_aa: CASYPSSGSLAGELFF
clone_size: -; d_call: TRBD2; v_call: TRBV28; j_call: TRBJ2-1; cdr3_nt: TGTGCCAGCAGTTTCGGGAGGGGGACCTACAATGAGCAGTTCTTC; cdr3_aa: CASSFGRGTYNEQFF
clone_size: -; d_call: TRBD2; v_call: TRBV13; j_call: TRBJ2-4; cdr3_nt: TGTGCCAGCAGCCCCCGGAGCGGGGACATTCAGTACTTC; cdr3_aa: CASSPRSGDIQYF
clone_size: -; d_call: -; v_call: TRBV11-1; j_call: TRBJ2-5; cdr3_nt: TGTGCCAGCAGCTTAGGGCTTCAAGAGACCCAGTACTTC; cdr3_aa: CASSLGLQETQYF
clone_size: -; d_call: -; v_call: TRBV5-1; j_call: TRBJ1-4; cdr3_nt: TGCGCCAGCAGCTTGGCCGGGGGGGCTGTCGGTGAAAAACTGTTTTTT; cdr3_aa: CASSLAGGAVGEKLFF
clone_size: -; d_call: TRBD2; v_call: TRBV24-1; j_call: TRBJ2-1; cdr3_nt: TGTGCCACCAGTGAAGCGGGGGGGGATGAGCAGTTCTTC; cdr3_aa: CATSEAGGDEQFF
clone_size: -; d_call: -; v_call: TRBV13; j_call: TRBJ2-7; cdr3_nt: TGTGCCAGCACTCGAGAAACAGGGTCCGACCTCCCGGCGCTGTACTTC; cdr3_aa: CASTRETGSDLPALYF
clone_size: -; d_call: -; v_call: TRBV18; j_call: TRBJ2-5; cdr3_nt: TGTGCCAGCTCACTACTACAGGGAGACCAAGAGACCCAGTACTTC; cdr3_aa: CASSLLQGDQETQYF
clone_size: -; d_call: TRBD1; v_call: TRBV19; j_call: TRBJ1-1; cdr3_nt: TGTGCCAGTAGTGTATGGGACAGGGGTACGACTGAAGCTTTCTTT; cdr3_aa: CASSVWDRGTTEAFF
clone_size: -; d_call: -; v_call: TRBV7-2; j_call: TRBJ1-2; cdr3_nt: TGTGCCAGCAGCCGCCCGAGGGGGGGGTATGGCTACACCTTC; cdr3_aa: CASSRPRGGYGYTF
clone_size: -; d_call: TRBD2; v_call: TRBV9; j_call: TRBJ2-1; cdr3_nt: TGTGCCAGCAGCGTAGTAGGGACTAGCGGTGTCAATGAGCAGTTCTTC; cdr3_aa: CASSVVGTSGVNEQFF
clone_size: -; d_call: -; v_call: TRBV9; j_call: TRBJ1-4; cdr3_nt: TGTGCCAGCAGCGTTACGGCTGGGAGGGATGAAAAACTGTTTTTT; cdr3_aa: CASSVTAGRDEKLFF
clone_size: -; d_call: -; v_call: TRBV27; j_call: TRBJ1-4; cdr3_nt: TGTGCCAGCAGCTCCAGGGGCCCGAATGAAAAACTGTTTTTT; cdr3_aa: CASSSRGPNEKLFF
clone_size: few; d_call: -; v_call: TRBV9; j_call: TRBJ1-2; cdr3_nt: TGTGCCCGCCGCGTCGGGGCGGGGGGGCGGCGGGGCTACACCTTC; cdr3_aa: CARRVGAGGRRGYTF
clone_size: -; d_call: -; v_call: TRBV5-5; j_call: TRBJ2-5; cdr3_nt: TGTGCCAGCAGCTTGGGTAGCCAAGAGACCCAGTACTTC; cdr3_aa: CASSLGSQETQYF
clone_size: -; d_call: -; v_call: TRBV6-5; j_call: TRBJ1-5; cdr3_nt: TGTGCCAGCAGTCCCCAGTCGACAGGATTTGAGCCCCAGCATTTT; cdr3_aa: CASSPQSTGFEPQHF
clone_size: -; d_call: -; v_call: TRBV29-1; j_call: TRBJ1-2; cdr3_nt: TGCAGCGTTGTGTGGGGCAGTCAAGGCTACACCTTC; cdr3_aa: CSVVWGSQGYTF
clone_size: -; d_call: -; v_call: TRBV5-1; j_call: TRBJ2-6; cdr3_nt: TGCGCCAGCCGAAGGGGAACAGGATCTGGGGCCAACGTCCTGACTTTC; cdr3_aa: CASRRGTGSGANVLTF
clone_size: once; d_call: -; v_call: TRBV25-1; j_call: TRBJ2-7; cdr3_nt: TGTGCCAGCAGTGAACGAGCCTCAGGGGCTCGGGTCTACGAGCAGTACTTC; cdr3_aa: CASSERASGARVYEQYF
clone_size: few; d_call: TRBD1; v_call: TRBV3-1/TRBV3-2; j_call: TRBJ2-2; cdr3_nt: TGTGCCAGCAGCCCCGGGACAGGGCAGTTTAACACCGGGGAGCTGTTTTTT; cdr3_aa: CASSPGTGQFNTGELFF
clone_size: -; d_call: -; v_call: TRBV14; j_call: TRBJ2-7; cdr3_nt: TGTGCCAGCAGCCTGCTCGAGGCTTACGAGCAGTACTTC; cdr3_aa: CASSLLEAYEQYF
clone_size: -; d_call: -; v_call: TRBV15; j_call: TRBJ1-3; cdr3_nt: TGTGCCACCAGCAGAGATACCGGGGGAGGAAACACCATATATTTT; cdr3_aa: CATSRDTGGGNTIYF
clone_size: -; d_call: TRBD2; v_call: TRBV19; j_call: TRBJ2-1; cdr3_nt: TGTGCCAGTAGTACCTTCCACGGCGGGGGACCCAACTCCTACAATGAGCAGTTCTTC; cdr3_aa: CASSTFHGGGPNSYNEQFF
clone_size: -; d_call: -; v_call: TRBV28; j_call: TRBJ1-2; cdr3_nt: TGTGCCAGCAGTCCAATTTACTATGGCTACACCTTC; cdr3_aa: CASSPIYYGYTF
clone_size: -; d_call: -; v_call: TRBV30; j_call: TRBJ1-2; cdr3_nt: TGTGCCTGGAGCGAGGGGCGGGATAACTATGGCTACACCTTC; cdr3_aa: CAWSEGRDNYGYTF
clone_size: -; d_call: -; v_call: TRBV12-3/TRBV12-4; j_call: TRBJ1-1; cdr3_nt: TGTGCCAGCAGTTTTCCCCAGAACACTGAAGCTTTCTTT; cdr3_aa: CASSFPQNTEAFF
clone_size: few; d_call: TRBD1; v_call: TRBV18; j_call: TRBJ2-2; cdr3_nt: TGTGCCAGCTCACGCGGGACAGGGGACACCGGGGAGCTGTTTTTT; cdr3_aa: CASSRGTGDTGELFF
clone_size: -; d_call: TRBD2; v_call: TRBV5-1; j_call: TRBJ2-2; cdr3_nt: TGCGCCAGCAGCTTGGGTCTAGCGGGAGGGCCTGACGGGGAGCTGTTTTTT; cdr3_aa: CASSLGLAGGPDGELFF
clone_size: -; d_call: TRBD1; v_call: TRBV30; j_call: TRBJ1-1; cdr3_nt: TGTGCCTGGAGCTCGGGGACAGTAAAAATCACTGAAGCTTTCTTT; cdr3_aa: CAWSSGTVKITEAFF
clone_size: once; d_call: -; v_call: TRBV19; j_call: TRBJ1-2; cdr3_nt: TGTGCCAGTAGTGTCGCAGGAGGGTGGGATGGCTACACCTTC; cdr3_aa: CASSVAGGWDGYTF
clone_size: -; d_call: TRBD1; v_call: TRBV5-1; j_call: TRBJ2-2; cdr3_nt: TGCGCCAGCTATGCCACCATAGGGGGCGCGGCGAACACCGGGGAGCTGTTTTTT; cdr3_aa: CASYATIGGAANTGELFF
clone_size: -; d_call: -; v_call: TRBV2; j_call: TRBJ2-4; cdr3_nt: TGTGCCAGCAGTGCTGACAGGCAAAACATTCAGTACTTC; cdr3_aa: CASSADRQNIQYF
clone_size: -; d_call: -; v_call: TRBV29-1; j_call: TRBJ1-1; cdr3_nt: TGCAGCGTTGTAAGCGGGGACCGAGAAGCTTTCTTT; cdr3_aa: CSVVSGDREAFF
clone_size: -; d_call: -; v_call: TRBV30; j_call: TRBJ2-5; cdr3_nt: TGTGCCTGGAGTGGCCTAGCGCTCCAAGAGACCCAGTACTTC; cdr3_aa: CAWSGLALQETQYF
clone_size: -; d_call: -; v_call: TRBV28; j_call: TRBJ1-2; cdr3_nt: TGTGCCAGCAGGGACGGGCGGGTGGCCTATGGCTACACCTTC; cdr3_aa: CASRDGRVAYGYTF
clone_size: -; d_call: -; v_call: TRBV7-2; j_call: TRBJ1-6; cdr3_nt: TGTGCCAGCAGCTTTGCTAGCTCCTATAATTCACCCCTCCACTTT; cdr3_aa: CASSFASSYNSPLHF
clone_size: -; d_call: TRBD2; v_call: TRBV11-1; j_call: TRBJ2-3; cdr3_nt: TGTGCCAGCAGCTTACTAGCGGGAGGTATAGATACGCAGTATTTT; cdr3_aa: CASSLLAGGIDTQYF
clone_size: -; d_call: -; v_call: TRBV19; j_call: TRBJ1-1; cdr3_nt: TGTGCCAGTAGTAAGGGGCTGAACACTGAAGCTTTCTTT; cdr3_aa: CASSKGLNTEAFF